This T cell receptor (beta chain) was retrieved from a study of blood T cells in healthy people across ages. At the level of the study: Per every two T cells, about one barcoded beta molecule was captured by template switching.

From germline, CDR1 is ENHRY and CDR2 SYGVKD. Trimming at V came to 4 bases and at J to 4 bases, leaving 1 base not matched to a gene. The CDR3 has 15 amino acids. Notes on this clonotype: The antigen is undetermined.

General study points: There were more naive CD4+ cells and higher diversity in long-lived donors than in aged donors. Reliance upon unsorted PBMCs precluded definitive naive versus antigen-experienced comparison. Changes in expanded clonotypes were possibly confounded, as the CMV status of donors was unknown.

Then a second PCR, running roughly 7 to 11 cycles, was carried out with a sample-barcoded 5' primer and a J-beta primer mix. TCRdb reprocessed the 5' RACE reads with MiXCR, giving one entry per CDR3 protein. This sample yields 650,000 to 1,000,000 distinct CDR3 sequences, of which 30% to 45% are seen a single time; approximately 13% belongs to the top ten. This clonotype was obtained from a man younger than 30 in good health. The J gene is TRBJ2-1, the V gene TRBV10-3; 13 nucleotides align to TRBD2. The sample was blood. CDR3 sequence: CAISGTSGGYNEQFF. The CDR3 nucleotides read TGTGCCATCAGTGGGACTAGCGGGGGTTACAATGAGCAGTTCTTC.